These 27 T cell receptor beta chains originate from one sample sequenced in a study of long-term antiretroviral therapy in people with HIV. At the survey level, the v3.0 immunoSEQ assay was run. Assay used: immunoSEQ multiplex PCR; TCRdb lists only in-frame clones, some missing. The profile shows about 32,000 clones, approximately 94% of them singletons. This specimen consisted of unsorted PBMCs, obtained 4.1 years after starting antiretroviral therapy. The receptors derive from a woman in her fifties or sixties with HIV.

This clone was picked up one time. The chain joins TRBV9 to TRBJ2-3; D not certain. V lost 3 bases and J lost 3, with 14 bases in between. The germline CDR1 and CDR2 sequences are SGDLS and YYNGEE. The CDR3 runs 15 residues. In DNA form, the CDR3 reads TGTGCCAGCAGCGCCTCTGGAGTTCGGACAGATACGCAGTATTTT. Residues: CASSASGVRTDTQYF. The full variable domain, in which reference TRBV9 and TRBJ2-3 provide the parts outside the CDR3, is DSGVTQTPKHLITATGQRVTLRCSPRSGDLSVYWYQQSLDQGLQFLIQYYNGEERAKGNILERFSAQQFPDLHSELNLSSLELGDSALYFCASSASGVRTDTQYFGPGTRLTVL.

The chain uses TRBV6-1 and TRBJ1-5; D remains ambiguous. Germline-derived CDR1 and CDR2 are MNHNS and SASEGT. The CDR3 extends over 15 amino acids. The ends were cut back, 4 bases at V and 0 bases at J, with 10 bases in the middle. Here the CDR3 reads CASSVTIGSNQPQHF. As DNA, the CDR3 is TGTGCCAGCAGTGTAACTATTGGTAGCAATCAGCCCCAGCATTTT.

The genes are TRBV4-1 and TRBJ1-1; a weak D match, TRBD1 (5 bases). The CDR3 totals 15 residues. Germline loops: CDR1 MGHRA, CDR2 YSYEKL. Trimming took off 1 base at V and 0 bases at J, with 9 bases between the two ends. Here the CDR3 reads CASSQGGRLNTEAFF. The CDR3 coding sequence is TGCGCCAGCAGCCAAGGGGGACGGTTGAACACTGAAGCTTTCTTT.

The CDR3 nucleotides read TGTGCCAGCAGTGGCAGGATGAACACCGGGGAGCTGTTTTTT. It specifies CASSGRMNTGELFF. This rearrangement joins TRBV25-1 to TRBJ2-2; no definite D call. CDR1 MGHDK and CDR2 SYGVNS come from the germline V gene. This CDR3 contains 14 residues. Trimming shortened V by 4 bases and J by 1 base, and 7 bases separated the two germline ends.

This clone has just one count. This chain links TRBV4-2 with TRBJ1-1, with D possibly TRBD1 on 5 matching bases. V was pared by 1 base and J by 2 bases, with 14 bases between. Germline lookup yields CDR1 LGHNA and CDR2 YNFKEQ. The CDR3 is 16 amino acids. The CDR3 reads CASSQAPDRTNTEAFF. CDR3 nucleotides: TGTGCCAGCAGCCAAGCCCCTGACAGAACAAACACTGAAGCTTTCTTT.

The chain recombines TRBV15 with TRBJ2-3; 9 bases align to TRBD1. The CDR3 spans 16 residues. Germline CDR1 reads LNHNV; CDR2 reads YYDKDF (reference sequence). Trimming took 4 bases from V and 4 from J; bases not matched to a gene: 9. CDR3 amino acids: CATSKPMRQGADTQYF. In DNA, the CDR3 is TGTGCCACCAGCAAACCGATGCGACAGGGGGCAGATACGCAGTATTTT.

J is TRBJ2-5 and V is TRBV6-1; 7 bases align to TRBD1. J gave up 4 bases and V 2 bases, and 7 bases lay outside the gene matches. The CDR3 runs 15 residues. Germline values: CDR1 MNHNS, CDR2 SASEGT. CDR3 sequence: CASSENRGRRETQYF. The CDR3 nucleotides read TGTGCCAGCAGTGAAAACAGGGGCCGGCGAGAGACCCAGTACTTC.

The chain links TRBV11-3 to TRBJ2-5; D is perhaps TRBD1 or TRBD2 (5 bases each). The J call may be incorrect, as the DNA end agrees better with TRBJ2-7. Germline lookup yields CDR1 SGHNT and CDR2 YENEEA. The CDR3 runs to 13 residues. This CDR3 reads CASSLGVTYEQYF. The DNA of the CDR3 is TGTGCCAGCAGCTTGGGGGTAACCTACGAGCAGTACTTC.

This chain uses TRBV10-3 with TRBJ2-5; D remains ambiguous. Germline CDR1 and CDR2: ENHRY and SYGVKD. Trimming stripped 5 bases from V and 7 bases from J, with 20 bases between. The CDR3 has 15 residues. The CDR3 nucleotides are TGTGCCATCAGTATCCAGCAGGCCCCCCCCTGGACCCAGTACTTC. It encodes CAISIQQAPPWTQYF.

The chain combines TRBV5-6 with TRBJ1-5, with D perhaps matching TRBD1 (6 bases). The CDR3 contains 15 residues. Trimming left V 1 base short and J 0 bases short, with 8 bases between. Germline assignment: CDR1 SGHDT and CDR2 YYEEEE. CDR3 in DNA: TGTGCCAGCAGCTTGCGGGGGCTTAGCAATCAGCCCCAGCATTTT. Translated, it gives CASSLRGLSNQPQHF. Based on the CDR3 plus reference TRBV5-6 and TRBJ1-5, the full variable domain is DAGVTQSPTHLIKTRGQQVTLRCSPKSGHDTVSWYQQALGQGPQFIFQYYEEEERQRGNFPDRFSGHQFPNYSSELNVNALLLGDSALYLCASSLRGLSNQPQHFGDGTRLSIL.

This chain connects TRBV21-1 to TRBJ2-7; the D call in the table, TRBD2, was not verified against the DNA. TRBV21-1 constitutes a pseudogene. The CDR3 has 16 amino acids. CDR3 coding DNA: TGTGCCACTCGTCTTTCGAGCGGGGACCTACCCTACGAGCAGTACTTC. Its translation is CATRLSSGDLPYEQYF.

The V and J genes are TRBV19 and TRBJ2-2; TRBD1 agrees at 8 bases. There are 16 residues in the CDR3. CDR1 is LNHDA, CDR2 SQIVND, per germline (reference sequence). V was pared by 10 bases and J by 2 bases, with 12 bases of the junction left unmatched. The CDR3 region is CATRKGDRGNTGELFF. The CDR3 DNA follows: TGTGCCACCAGGAAGGGAGACAGGGGTAACACCGGGGAGCTGTTTTTT.

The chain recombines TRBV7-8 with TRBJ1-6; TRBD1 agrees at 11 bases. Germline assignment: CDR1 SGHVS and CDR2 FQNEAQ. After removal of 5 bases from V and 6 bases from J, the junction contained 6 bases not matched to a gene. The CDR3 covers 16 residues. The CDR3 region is CASSPPDRGLNSPLHF. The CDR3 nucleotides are TGTGCCAGCAGCCCGCCGGACAGGGGGCTTAATTCACCCCTCCACTTT. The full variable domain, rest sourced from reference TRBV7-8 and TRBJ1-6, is GAGVSQSPRYKVAKRGQDVALRCDPISGHVSLFWYQQALGQGPEFLTYFQNEAQLDKSGLPSDRFFAERPEGSVSTLKIQRTQQEDSAVYLCASSPPDRGLNSPLHFGNGTRLTVT.

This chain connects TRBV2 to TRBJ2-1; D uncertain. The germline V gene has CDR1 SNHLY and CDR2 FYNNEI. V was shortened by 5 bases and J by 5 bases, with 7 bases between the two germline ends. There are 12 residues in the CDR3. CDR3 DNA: TGTGCCAGCAGTCCGGGTCACAATGAGCAGTTCTTC. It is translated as CASSPGHNEQFF.

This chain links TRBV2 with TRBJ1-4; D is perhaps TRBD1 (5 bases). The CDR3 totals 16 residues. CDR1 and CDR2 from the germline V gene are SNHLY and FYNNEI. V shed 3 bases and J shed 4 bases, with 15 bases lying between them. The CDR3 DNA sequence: TGTGCCAGCAGTGAGGGGGGGACGGGGTATAATGAAAAACTGTTTTTT. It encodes CASSEGGTGYNEKLFF.

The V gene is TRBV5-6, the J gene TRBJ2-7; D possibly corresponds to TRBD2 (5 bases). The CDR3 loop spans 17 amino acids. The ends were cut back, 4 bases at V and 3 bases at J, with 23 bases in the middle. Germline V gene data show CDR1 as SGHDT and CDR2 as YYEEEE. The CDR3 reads CASSLRGGANRYYEQYF. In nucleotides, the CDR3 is TGTGCCAGCAGCCTCCGAGGAGGAGCTAACAGATACTACGAGCAGTACTTC.

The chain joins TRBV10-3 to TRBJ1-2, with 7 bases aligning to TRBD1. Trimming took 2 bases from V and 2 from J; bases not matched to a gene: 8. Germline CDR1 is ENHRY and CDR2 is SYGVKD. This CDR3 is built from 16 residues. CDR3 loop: CAISEPAGTANYGYTF. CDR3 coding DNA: TGTGCCATCAGTGAGCCCGCCGGGACAGCCAACTATGGCTACACCTTC.

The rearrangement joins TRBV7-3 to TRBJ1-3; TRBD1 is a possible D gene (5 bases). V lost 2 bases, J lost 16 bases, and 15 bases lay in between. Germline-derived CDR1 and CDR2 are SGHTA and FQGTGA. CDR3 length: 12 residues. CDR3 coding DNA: TGTGCCAGCAGCTTATCAGGACAATTGCTTTATTTT. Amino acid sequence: CASSLSGQLLYF.

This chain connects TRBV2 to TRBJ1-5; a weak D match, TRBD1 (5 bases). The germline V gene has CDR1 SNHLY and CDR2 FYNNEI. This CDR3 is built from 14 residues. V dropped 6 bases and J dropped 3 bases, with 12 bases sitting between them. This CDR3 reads CASSQGPYNQPQHF. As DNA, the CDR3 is TGTGCCAGCAGCCAGGGACCGTACAATCAGCCCCAGCATTTT.

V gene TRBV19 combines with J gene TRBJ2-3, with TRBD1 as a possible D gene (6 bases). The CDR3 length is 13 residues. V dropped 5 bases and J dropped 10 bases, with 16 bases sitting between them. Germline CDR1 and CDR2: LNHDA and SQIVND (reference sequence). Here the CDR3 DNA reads TGTGCCAGTAGTTCGACCGACAGGTTCCCGCAGTATTTT. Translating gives CASSSTDRFPQYF.

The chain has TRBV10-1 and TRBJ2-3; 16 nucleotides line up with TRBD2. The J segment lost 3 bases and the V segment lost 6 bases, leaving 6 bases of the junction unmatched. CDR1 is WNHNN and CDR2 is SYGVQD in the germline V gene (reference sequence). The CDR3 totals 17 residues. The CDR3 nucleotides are TGCGCCAGCAGCTTGGGACTAGCGGGGGGGCCGACAGATACGCAGTATTTT. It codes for CASSLGLAGGPTDTQYF.

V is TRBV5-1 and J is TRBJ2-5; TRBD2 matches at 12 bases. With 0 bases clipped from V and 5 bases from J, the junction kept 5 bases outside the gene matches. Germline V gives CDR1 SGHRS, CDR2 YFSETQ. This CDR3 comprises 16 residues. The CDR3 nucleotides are TGCGCCAGCAGCTTGGCTAGCGGGGGGGCCTTTGAGACCCAGTACTTC. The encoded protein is CASSLASGGAFETQYF. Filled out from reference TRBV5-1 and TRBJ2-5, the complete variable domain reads KAGVTQTPRYLIKTRGQQVTLSCSPISGHRSVSWYQQTPGQGLQFLFEYFSETQRNKGNFPGRFSGRQFSNSRSEMNVSTLELGDSALYLCASSLASGGAFETQYFGPGTRLLVL.

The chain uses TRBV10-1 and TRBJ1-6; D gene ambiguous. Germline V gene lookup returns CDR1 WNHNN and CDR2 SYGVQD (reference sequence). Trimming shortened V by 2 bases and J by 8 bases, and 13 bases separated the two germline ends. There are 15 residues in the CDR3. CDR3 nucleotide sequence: TGCGCCAGCAGTGAGCGAGGGTTGACGGATTCACCCCTCCACTTT. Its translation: CASSERGLTDSPLHF.

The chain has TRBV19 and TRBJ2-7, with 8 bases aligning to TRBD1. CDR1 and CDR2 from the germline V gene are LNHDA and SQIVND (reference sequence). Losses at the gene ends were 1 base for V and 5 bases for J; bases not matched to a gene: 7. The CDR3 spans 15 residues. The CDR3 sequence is CASSIGRGRLDEQYF. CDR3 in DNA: TGTGCCAGTAGTATAGGCAGGGGGCGATTGGACGAGCAGTACTTC.

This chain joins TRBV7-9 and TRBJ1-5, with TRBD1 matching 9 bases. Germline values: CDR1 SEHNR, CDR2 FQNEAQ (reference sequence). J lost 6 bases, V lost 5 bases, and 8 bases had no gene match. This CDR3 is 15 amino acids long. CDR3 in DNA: TGTGCCAGCAGCAACAGGGGGCGCGAAAGTCAGCCCCAGCATTTT. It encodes CASSNRGRESQPQHF.

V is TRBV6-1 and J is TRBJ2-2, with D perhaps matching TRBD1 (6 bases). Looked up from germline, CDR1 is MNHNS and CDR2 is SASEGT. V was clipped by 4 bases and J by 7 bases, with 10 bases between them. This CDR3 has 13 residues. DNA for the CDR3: TGTGCCAGCAGTGCACAGACAGGCGGGGAGCTGTTTTTT. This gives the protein CASSAQTGGELFF.

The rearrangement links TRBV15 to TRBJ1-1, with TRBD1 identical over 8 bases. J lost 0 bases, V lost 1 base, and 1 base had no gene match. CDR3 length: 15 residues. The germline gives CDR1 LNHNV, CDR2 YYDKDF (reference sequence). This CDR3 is CATSRGTGMNTEAFF. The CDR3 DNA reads TGTGCCACCAGCAGAGGGACAGGGATGAACACTGAAGCTTTCTTT.